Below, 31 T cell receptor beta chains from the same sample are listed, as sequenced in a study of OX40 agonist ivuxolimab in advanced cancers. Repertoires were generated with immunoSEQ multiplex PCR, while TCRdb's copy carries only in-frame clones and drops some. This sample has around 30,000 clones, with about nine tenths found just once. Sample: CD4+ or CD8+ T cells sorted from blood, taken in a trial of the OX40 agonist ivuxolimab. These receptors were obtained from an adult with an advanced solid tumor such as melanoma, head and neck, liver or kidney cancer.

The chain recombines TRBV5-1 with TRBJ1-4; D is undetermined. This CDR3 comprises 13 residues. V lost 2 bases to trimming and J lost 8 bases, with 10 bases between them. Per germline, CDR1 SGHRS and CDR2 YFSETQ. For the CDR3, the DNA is TGCGCCAGCAGCTTAAGAGTGGGCGAAAAACTGTTTTTT. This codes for CASSLRVGEKLFF.

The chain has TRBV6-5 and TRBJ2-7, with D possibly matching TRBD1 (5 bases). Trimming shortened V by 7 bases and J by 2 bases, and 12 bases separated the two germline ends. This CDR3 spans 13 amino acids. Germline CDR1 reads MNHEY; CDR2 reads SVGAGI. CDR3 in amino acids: CASTGAATYEQYF. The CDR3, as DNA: TGTGCCAGCACTGGGGCTGCCACCTACGAGCAGTACTTC.

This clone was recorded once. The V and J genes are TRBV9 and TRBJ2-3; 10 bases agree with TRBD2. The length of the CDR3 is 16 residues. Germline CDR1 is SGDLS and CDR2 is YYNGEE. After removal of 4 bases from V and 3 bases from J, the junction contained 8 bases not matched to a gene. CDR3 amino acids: CASSSQRGGQTDTQYF. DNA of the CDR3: TGTGCCAGCAGCTCCCAGCGGGGGGGCCAAACAGATACGCAGTATTTT.

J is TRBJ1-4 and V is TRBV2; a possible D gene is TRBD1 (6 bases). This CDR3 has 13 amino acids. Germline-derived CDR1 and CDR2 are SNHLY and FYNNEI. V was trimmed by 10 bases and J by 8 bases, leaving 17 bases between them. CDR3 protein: CATKGGNEEKLFF. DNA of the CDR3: TGTGCCACCAAAGGGGGTAATGAGGAAAAACTGTTTTTT.

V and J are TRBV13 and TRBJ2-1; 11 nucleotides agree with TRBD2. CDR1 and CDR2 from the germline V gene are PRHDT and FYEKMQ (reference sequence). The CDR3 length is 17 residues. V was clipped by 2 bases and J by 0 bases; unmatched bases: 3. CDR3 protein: CASSLLGLADSYNEQFF. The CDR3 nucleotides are TGTGCCAGCAGCTTATTGGGACTAGCGGACTCCTACAATGAGCAGTTCTTC. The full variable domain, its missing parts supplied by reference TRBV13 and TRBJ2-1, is AAGVIQSPRHLIKEKRETATLKCYPIPRHDTVYWYQQGPGQDPQFLISFYEKMQSDKGSIPDRFSAQQFSDYHSELNMSSLELGDSALYFCASSLLGLADSYNEQFFGPGTRLTVL.

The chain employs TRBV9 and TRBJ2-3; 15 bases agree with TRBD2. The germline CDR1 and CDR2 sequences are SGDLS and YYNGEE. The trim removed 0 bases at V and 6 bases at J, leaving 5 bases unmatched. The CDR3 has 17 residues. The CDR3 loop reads CASSVAGLAGGLDTQYF. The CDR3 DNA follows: TGTGCCAGCAGCGTAGCAGGACTAGCGGGGGGGCTTGATACGCAGTATTTT.

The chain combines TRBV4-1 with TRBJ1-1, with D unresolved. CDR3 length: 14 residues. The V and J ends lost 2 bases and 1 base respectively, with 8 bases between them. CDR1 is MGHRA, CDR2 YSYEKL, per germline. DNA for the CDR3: TGCGCCAGCAGCCAATGGCAGCGGAACACTGAAGCTTTCTTT. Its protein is CASSQWQRNTEAFF.

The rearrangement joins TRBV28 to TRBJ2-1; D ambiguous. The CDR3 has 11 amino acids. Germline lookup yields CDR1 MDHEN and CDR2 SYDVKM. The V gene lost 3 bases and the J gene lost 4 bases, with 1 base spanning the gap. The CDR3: CASSFYNEQFF. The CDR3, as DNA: TGTGCCAGCAGTTTTTACAATGAGCAGTTCTTC.

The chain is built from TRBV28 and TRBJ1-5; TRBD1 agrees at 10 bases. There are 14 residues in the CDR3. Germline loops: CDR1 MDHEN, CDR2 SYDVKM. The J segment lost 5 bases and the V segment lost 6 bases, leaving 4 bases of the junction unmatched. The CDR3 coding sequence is TGTGCCAGCAGCCGGACAGGGGGACATCAGCCCCAGCATTTT. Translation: CASSRTGGHQPQHF.

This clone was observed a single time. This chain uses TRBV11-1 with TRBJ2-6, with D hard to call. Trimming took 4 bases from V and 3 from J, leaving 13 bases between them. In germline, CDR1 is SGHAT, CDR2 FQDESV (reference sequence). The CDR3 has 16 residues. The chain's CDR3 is CASSSAGWVGANVLTF. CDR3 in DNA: TGTGCCAGCAGCTCCGCTGGGTGGGTTGGGGCCAACGTCCTGACTTTC.

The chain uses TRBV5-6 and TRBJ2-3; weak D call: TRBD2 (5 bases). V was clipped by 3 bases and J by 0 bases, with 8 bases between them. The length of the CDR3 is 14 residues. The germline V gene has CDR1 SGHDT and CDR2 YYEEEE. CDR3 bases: TGTGCCAGCAGCTCCGGACTTAGCACAGATACGCAGTATTTT. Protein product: CASSSGLSTDTQYF.

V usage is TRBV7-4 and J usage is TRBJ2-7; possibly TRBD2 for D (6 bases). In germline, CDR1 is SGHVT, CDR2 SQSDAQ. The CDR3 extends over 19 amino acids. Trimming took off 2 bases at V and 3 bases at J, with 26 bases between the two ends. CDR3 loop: CASSLCKFGVVAGLYEQYF. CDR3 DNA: TGTGCCAGCAGCTTATGCAAGTTCGGGGTCGTGGCGGGGCTCTACGAGCAGTACTTC.

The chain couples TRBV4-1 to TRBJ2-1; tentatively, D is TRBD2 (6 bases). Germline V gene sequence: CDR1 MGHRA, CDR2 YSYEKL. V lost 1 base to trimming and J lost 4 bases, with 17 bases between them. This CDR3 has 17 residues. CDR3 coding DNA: TGCGCCAGCAGCCAAGTGAGTCGTAGCGGCCCTTACAATGAGCAGTTCTTC. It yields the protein CASSQVSRSGPYNEQFF.

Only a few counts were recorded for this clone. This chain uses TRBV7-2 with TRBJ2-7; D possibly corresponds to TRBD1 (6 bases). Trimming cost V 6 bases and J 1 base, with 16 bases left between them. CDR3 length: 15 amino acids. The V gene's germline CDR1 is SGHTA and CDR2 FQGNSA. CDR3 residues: CASRKGGEASYEQYF. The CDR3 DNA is TGTGCCAGCAGAAAAGGGGGAGAGGCGTCCTACGAGCAGTACTTC.

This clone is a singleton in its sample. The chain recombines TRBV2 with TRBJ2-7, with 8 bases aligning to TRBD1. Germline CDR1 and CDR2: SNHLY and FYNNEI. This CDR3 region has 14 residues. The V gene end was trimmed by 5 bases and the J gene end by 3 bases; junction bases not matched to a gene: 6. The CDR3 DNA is TGTGCCAGCAGTTTGGACAGGGTGAGCTACGAGCAGTACTTC. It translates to CASSLDRVSYEQYF.

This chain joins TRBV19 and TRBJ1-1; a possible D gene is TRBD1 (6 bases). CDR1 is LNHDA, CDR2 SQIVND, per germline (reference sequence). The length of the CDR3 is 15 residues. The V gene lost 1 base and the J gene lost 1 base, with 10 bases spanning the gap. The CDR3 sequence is CASSIGGGTNTEAFF. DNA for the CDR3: TGTGCCAGTAGTATAGGTGGGGGCACGAACACTGAAGCTTTCTTT.

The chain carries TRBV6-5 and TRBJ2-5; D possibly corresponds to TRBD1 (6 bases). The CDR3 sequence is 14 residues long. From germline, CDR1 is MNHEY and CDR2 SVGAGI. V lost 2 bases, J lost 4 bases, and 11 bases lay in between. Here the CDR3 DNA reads TGTGCCAGCAGTTACGGCGCAGGGGTAGAGACCCAGTACTTC. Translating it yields CASSYGAGVETQYF.

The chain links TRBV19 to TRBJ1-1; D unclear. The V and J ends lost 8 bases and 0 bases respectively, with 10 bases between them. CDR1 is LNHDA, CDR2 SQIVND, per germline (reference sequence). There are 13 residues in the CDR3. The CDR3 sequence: CASVDILNTEAFF. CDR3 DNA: TGTGCCAGTGTGGATATCTTGAACACTGAAGCTTTCTTT.

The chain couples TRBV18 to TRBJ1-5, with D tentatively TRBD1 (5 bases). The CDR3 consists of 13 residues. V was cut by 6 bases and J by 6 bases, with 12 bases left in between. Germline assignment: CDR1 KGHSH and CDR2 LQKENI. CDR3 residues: CASSPGGVQPQHF. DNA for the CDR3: TGTGCCAGCTCCCCGGGGGGAGTTCAGCCCCAGCATTTT.

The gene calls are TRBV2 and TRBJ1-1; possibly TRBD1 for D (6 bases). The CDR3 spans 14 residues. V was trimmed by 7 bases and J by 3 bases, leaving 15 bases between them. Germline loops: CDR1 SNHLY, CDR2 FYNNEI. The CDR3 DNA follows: TGTGCCAGCAACAACAGGGAATTCGACACTGAAGCTTTCTTT. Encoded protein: CASNNREFDTEAFF.

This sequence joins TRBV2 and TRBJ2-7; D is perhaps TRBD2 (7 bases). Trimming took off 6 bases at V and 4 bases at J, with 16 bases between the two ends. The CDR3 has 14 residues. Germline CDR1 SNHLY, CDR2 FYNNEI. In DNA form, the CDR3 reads TGTGCCAGCAGAGCTTTGGCGGGGGCTTACGAGCAGTACTTC. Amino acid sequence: CASRALAGAYEQYF.

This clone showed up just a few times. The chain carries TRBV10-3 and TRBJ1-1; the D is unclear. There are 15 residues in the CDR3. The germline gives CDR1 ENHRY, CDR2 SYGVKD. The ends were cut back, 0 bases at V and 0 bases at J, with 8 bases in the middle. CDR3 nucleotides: TGTGCCATCAGTGAGTCGACTATCATGAACACTGAAGCTTTCTTT. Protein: CAISESTIMNTEAFF.

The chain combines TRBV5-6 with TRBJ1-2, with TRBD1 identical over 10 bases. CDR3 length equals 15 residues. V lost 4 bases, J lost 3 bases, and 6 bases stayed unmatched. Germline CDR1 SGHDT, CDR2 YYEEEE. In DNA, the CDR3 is TGTGCCAGCAGCATAGACAGGGGGCAAGACTATGGCTACACCTTC. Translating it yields CASSIDRGQDYGYTF.

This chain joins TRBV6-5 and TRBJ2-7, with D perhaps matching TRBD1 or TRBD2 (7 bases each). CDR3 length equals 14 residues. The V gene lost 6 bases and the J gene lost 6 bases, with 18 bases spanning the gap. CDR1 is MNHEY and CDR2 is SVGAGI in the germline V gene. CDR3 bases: TGTGCCAGCAGAATACAGGGGAGGGTTGGCGAGCAGTACTTC. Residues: CASRIQGRVGEQYF.

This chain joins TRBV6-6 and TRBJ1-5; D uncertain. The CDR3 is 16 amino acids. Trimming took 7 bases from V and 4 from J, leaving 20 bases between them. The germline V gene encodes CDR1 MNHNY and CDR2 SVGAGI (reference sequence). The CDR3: CASTRRRGGPNQPQHF. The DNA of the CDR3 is TGTGCCAGCACCCGGAGGCGAGGCGGTCCTAATCAGCCCCAGCATTTT.

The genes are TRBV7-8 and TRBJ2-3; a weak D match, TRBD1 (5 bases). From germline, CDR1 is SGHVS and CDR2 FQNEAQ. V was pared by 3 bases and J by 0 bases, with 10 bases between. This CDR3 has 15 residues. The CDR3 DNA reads TGTGCCAGCAGCTTTCTTGGACACAGCACAGATACGCAGTATTTT. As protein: CASSFLGHSTDTQYF. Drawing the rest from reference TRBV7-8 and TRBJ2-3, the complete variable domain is GAGVSQSPRYKVAKRGQDVALRCDPISGHVSLFWYQQALGQGPEFLTYFQNEAQLDKSGLPSDRFFAERPEGSVSTLKIQRTQQEDSAVYLCASSFLGHSTDTQYFGPGTRLTVL.

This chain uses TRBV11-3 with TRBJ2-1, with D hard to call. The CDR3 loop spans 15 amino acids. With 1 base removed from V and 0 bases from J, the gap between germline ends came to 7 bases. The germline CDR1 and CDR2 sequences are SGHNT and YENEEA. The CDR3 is CASSLGLVSYNEQFF. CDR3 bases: TGTGCCAGCAGCTTAGGGTTAGTCTCCTACAATGAGCAGTTCTTC.

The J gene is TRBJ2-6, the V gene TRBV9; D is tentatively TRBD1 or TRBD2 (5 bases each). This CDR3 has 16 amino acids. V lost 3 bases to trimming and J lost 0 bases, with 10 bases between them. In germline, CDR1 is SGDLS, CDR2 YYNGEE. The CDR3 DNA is TGTGCCAGCAGCGAGGGGACGGACTCTGGGGCCAACGTCCTGACTTTC. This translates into CASSEGTDSGANVLTF.

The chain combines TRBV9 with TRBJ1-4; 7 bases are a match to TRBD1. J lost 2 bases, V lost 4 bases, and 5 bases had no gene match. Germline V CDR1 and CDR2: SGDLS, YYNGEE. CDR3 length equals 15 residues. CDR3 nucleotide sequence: TGTGCCAGCAGCTCAGGGACAGCGACTAATGAAAAACTGTTTTTT. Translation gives CASSSGTATNEKLFF. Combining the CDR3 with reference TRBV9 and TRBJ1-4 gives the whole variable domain DSGVTQTPKHLITATGQRVTLRCSPRSGDLSVYWYQQSLDQGLQFLIQYYNGEERAKGNILERFSAQQFPDLHSELNLSSLELGDSALYFCASSSGTATNEKLFFGSGTQLSVL.

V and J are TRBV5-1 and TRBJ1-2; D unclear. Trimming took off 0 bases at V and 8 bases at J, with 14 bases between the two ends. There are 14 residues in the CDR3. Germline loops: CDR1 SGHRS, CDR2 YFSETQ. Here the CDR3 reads CASSLAPQQEGYTF. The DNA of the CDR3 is TGCGCCAGCAGCTTGGCCCCCCAGCAAGAAGGCTACACCTTC.

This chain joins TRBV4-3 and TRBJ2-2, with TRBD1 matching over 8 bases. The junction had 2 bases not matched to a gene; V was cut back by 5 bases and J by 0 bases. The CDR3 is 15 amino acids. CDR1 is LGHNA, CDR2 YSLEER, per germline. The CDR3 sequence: CASSGTGPNTGELFF. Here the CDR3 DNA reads TGCGCCAGCAGCGGGACAGGCCCGAACACCGGGGAGCTGTTTTTT.